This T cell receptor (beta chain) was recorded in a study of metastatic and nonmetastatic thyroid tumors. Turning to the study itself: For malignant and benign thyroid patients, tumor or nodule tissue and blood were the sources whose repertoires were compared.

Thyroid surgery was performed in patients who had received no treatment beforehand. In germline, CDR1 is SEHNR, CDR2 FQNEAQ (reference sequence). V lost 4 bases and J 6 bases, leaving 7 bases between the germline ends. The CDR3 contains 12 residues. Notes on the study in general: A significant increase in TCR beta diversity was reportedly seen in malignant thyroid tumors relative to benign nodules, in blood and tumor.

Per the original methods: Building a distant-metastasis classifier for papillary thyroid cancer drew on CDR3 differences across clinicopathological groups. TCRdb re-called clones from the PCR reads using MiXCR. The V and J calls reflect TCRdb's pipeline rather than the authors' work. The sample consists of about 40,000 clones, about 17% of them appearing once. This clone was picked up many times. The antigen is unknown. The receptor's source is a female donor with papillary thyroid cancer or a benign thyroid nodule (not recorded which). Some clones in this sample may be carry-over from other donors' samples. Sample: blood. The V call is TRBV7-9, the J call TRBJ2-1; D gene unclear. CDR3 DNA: TGTGCCAGCAGCTCCACCGTCAATGAGCAGTTCTTC. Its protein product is CASSSTVNEQFF.